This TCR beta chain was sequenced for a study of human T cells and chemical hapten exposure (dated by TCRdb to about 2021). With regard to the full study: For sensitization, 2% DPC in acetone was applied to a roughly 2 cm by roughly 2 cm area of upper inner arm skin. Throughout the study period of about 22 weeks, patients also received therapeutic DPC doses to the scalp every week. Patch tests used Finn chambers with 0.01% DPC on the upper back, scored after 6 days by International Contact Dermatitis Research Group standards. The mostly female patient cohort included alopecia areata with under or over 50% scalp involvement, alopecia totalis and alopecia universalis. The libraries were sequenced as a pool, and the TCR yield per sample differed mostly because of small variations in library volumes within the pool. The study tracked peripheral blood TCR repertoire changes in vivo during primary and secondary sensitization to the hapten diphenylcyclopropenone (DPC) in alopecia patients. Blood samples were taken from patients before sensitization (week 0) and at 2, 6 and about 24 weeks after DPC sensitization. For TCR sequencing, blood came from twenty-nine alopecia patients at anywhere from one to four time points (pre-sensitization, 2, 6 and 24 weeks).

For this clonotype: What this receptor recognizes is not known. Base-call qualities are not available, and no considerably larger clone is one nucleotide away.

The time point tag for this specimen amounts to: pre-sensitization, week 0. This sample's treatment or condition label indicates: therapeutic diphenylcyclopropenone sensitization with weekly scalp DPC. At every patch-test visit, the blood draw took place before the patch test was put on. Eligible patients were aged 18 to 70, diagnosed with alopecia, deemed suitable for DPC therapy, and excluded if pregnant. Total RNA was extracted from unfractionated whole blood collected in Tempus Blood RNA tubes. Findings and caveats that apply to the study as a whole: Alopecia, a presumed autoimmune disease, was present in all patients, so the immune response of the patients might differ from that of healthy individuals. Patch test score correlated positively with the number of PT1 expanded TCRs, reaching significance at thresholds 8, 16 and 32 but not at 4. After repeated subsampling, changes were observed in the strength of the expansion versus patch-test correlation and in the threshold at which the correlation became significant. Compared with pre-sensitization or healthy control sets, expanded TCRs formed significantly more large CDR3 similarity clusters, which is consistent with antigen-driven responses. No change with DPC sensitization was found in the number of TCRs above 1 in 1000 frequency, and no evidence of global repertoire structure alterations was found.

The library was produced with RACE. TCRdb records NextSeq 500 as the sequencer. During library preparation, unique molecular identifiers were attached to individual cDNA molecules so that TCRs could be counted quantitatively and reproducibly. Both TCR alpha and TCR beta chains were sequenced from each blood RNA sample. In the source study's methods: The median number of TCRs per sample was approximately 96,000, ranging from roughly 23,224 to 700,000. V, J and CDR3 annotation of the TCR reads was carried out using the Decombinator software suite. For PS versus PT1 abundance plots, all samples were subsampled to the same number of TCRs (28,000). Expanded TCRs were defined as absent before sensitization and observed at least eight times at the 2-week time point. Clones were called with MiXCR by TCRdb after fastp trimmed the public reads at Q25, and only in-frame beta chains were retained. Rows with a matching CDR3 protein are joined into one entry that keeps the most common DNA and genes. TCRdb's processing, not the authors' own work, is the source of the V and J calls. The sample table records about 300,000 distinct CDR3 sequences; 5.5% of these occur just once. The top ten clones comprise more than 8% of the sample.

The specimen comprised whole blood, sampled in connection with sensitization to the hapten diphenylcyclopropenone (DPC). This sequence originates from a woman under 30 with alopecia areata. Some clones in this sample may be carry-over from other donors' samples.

For the CDR3, the sequence is CASRTGGNTIYF. The nucleotide sequence is TGTGCCAGCAGAACGGGCGGAAACACCATATATTTT. The rearranged chain carries TRBV12-3 or TRBV12-4 and TRBJ1-3, with the D gene call left open. V was cut back by 6 bases and J by 4 bases, leaving a gap of 7 bases between them. Measured from the cysteine to the phenylalanine, the CDR3 is 12 residues long. Only the CDR3 portion is preserved as DNA: 36 bases, with reading frame beginning at the first base.